One and the same sample provided the 15 T cell receptor beta chains below, sequenced in a study of blood T cell repertoires in COVID-19. TCRdb's table, derived via immunoSEQ multiplex PCR, lists solely in-frame clones and lacks some. The repertoire has 95,000 to 150,000 clones, approximately 77% of them found once; the top ten carry 7.9%. Sequences were obtained from peripheral blood. Source of these receptors: a human donor in a cohort sampled during active COVID-19.

The chain is built from TRBV7-9 and TRBJ1-4; the match to TRBD1 covers 9 bases. The V and J ends lost 5 bases and 7 bases, in that order; junction bases with no gene match: 5. Germline V CDR1 and CDR2: SEHNR, FQNEAQ (reference sequence). CDR3 length: 14 residues. The CDR3 sequence is CASSPDRGVEKLFF. In DNA, the CDR3 is TGTGCCAGCAGCCCCGACAGGGGGGTTGAAAAACTGTTTTTT.

The V gene is TRBV27, the J gene TRBJ1-4; D perhaps matches TRBD1 (6 bases). There are 14 residues in the CDR3. CDR1 is MNHEY and CDR2 is SMNVEV in the germline V gene (reference sequence). Trimming took 0 bases from V and 6 from J, leaving 8 bases between them. The CDR3 region has the DNA TGTGCCAGCAGTTTATCGTACAGGGATGAAAAACTGTTTTTT. As protein: CASSLSYRDEKLFF.

This chain joins TRBV27 and TRBJ1-4; 9 nucleotides agree with TRBD1. The CDR3 covers 14 residues. Germline trimming cut 4 bases from V and 8 bases from J; bases unmatched to any gene: 5. CDR1 is MNHEY and CDR2 is SMNVEV in the germline V gene (reference sequence). Here the CDR3 reads CASSYTGGKEKLFF. CDR3 DNA: TGTGCCAGCAGTTATACAGGGGGCAAAGAAAAACTGTTTTTT.

CDR3 in DNA: TGTGCCAGCAGCTTGGCGCAGGGGGAGACCCAGTACTTC. This sequence encodes CASSLAQGETQYF. The V gene is TRBV5-4, the J gene TRBJ2-5, with a weak D call TRBD1 (6 bases). CDR1 is SGHNT, CDR2 YYREEE, per germline (reference sequence). The CDR3 is made up of 13 amino acids. Trimming stripped 0 bases from V and 5 bases from J, with 8 bases between.

The V call is TRBV24-1, the J call TRBJ2-6; 7 bases are shared with TRBD1. Losses at the gene ends were 6 bases for V and 2 bases for J; bases not matched to a gene: 12. From germline, CDR1 is KGHDR and CDR2 SFDVKD. This CDR3 has 18 amino acids. The CDR3 protein is CATSPSHRGLTGANVLTF. The CDR3 nucleotides are TGTGCCACCAGTCCGAGTCACAGGGGTCTCACTGGGGCCAACGTCCTGACTTTC.

The chain employs TRBV6-6 and TRBJ2-7; D perhaps matches TRBD2 (5 bases). CDR1 and CDR2 (germline): MNHNY, SVGAGI (reference sequence). The V end was cut by 4 bases, the J end by 1 base, with 14 bases between. The CDR3 loop spans 15 amino acids. DNA for the CDR3: TGTGCCAGCAGTTCCTCGAGGACGGGATCCTACGAGCAGTACTTC. As protein: CASSSSRTGSYEQYF.

The chain combines TRBV4-2 with TRBJ2-7; 7 nucleotides match TRBD2. V lost 0 bases to trimming and J lost 4 bases; unmatched junction nucleotides: 3. CDR1 is LGHNA and CDR2 is YNFKEQ in the germline V gene. CDR3 size: 14 residues. The CDR3 here is CASSQEGGWYEQYF. Written as DNA, the CDR3 is TGTGCCAGCAGCCAAGAGGGAGGGTGGTACGAGCAGTACTTC.

This clone has ten or more counts. V usage is TRBV7-9 and J usage is TRBJ1-1; 7 positions agree with TRBD1. The length of the CDR3 is 12 residues. The junction had 8 bases not matched to a gene; V was cut back by 7 bases and J by 9 bases. CDR1 is SEHNR and CDR2 is FQNEAQ in the germline V gene (reference sequence). The CDR3: CASNLGGQKAFF. CDR3 coding DNA: TGTGCCAGCAACTTGGGGGGACAGAAAGCTTTCTTT.

This clone was observed a handful of times. J is TRBJ2-7 and V is TRBV24-1, with 7 bases aligning to TRBD2. The CDR3 contains 12 residues. Losses at the gene ends were 9 bases for V and 7 bases for J; bases not matched to a gene: 8. CDR1 KGHDR and CDR2 SFDVKD come from the germline V gene. The CDR3 region is CATAHRRGEQYF. As DNA, the CDR3 is TGTGCCACCGCCCACCGGCGGGGGGAGCAGTACTTC.

This clone was seen a handful of times. This sequence joins TRBV24-1 and TRBJ2-1; perhaps TRBD1 as D (6 bases). The CDR3 contains 15 residues. Germline V CDR1 and CDR2: KGHDR, SFDVKD. The germline V and J ends were trimmed by 4 bases and 1 base, with 10 bases remaining between them. The CDR3 region is CATSEQQGSYNEQFF. The DNA for the CDR3 is TGTGCCACCAGTGAGCAACAGGGTTCCTACAATGAGCAGTTCTTC.

V gene TRBV18 combines with J gene TRBJ1-4; no clear D gene. Trimming removed 2 bases from V and 11 bases from J, with 12 bases in between. Looked up from germline, CDR1 is KGHSH and CDR2 is LQKENI. The length of the CDR3 is 13 residues. The chain's CDR3 is CASSPTHGGKLFF. The CDR3 DNA sequence: TGTGCCAGCTCACCAACGCACGGCGGGAAACTGTTTTTT.

The chain has TRBV30 and TRBJ2-7, with 8 bases fitting TRBD1. Germline V gene sequence: CDR1 GTSNPN, CDR2 SVGIG (reference sequence). V was clipped by 8 bases and J by 5 bases; unmatched bases: 8. The CDR3 spans 12 residues. CDR3 sequence: CAQGQGVDEQYF. The CDR3 DNA follows: TGTGCCCAAGGACAGGGCGTCGACGAGCAGTACTTC.

The rearrangement links TRBV4-1 to TRBJ1-2; D not resolved. This CDR3 has 15 residues. The germline CDR1 and CDR2 sequences are MGHRA and YSYEKL. Trimming left V 0 bases short and J 4 bases short, with 12 bases between. CDR3 coding DNA: TGCGCCAGCAGCCAAGATAACGGAGACGTCTATGGCTACACCTTC. As protein: CASSQDNGDVYGYTF.

This clone has only a few counts. The V and J genes are TRBV28 and TRBJ2-7; 12 nucleotides match TRBD2. The CDR3 has 16 amino acids. V dropped 5 bases and J dropped 2; count of bases not matched to a gene: 7. The germline CDR1 and CDR2 sequences are MDHEN and SYDVKM. Here the CDR3 DNA reads TGTGCCAGCAGTCTCACGCTAGCGGGAGGGCCCTACGAGCAGTACTTC. Its translation: CASSLTLAGGPYEQYF.

The chain combines TRBV18 with TRBJ1-2, with 11 nucleotides matching TRBD1. The CDR3 runs to 16 residues. V trimming: 2 bases; J trimming: 8 bases; junction bases outside the gene matches: 10. In germline, CDR1 is KGHSH, CDR2 LQKENI. The CDR3 loop is CASSPGAGQGANGYTF. The DNA for the CDR3 is TGTGCCAGCTCACCAGGAGCCGGACAGGGGGCGAACGGCTACACCTTC.